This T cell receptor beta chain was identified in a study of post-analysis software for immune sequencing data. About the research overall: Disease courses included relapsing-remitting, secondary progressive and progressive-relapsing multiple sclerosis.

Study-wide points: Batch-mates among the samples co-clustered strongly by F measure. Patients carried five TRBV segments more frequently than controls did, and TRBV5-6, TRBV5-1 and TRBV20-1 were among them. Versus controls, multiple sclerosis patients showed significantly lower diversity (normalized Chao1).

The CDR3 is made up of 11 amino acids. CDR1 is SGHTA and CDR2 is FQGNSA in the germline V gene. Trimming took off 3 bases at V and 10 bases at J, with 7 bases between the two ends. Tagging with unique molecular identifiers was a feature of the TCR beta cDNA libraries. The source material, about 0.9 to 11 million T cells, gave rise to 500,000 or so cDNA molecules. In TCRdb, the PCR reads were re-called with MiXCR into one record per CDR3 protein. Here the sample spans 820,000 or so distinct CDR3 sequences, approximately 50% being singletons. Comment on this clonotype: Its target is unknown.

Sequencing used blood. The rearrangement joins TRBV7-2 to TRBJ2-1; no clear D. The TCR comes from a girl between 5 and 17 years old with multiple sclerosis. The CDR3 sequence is CASSFSVEQFF. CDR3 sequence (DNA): TGTGCCAGCAGCTTCAGCGTCGAGCAGTTCTTC. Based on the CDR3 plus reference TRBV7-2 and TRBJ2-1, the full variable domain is GAGVSQSPSNKVTEKGKDVELRCDPISGHTALYWYRQSLGQGLEFLIYFQGNSAPDKSGLPSDRFSAERTGGSVSTLTIQRTQQEDSAVYLCASSFSVEQFFGPGTRLTVL.